This TCR beta chain was documented in a study of T cell responses to AZD1222 COVID-19 vaccine. CDR3 length equals 11 residues. Germline V gives CDR1 SQVTM, CDR2 ANQGSEA. V lost 4 bases and J lost 4, with 7 bases in between. TCRdb keeps only in-frame clones here, not all; method: immunoSEQ multiplex PCR. This sample has 110,000 to 150,000 clones; about 90% occur once, and the top ten carry under 3.5%. The origin of this receptor is an adult who received the AZD1222 COVID-19 vaccine. The chain has TRBV29-1 and TRBJ1-2; D is undetermined. The sequencing here drew on peripheral blood, taken 28 days after the second AZD1222 dose. DNA for the CDR3: TGCAGCGTTGGAGACGGCTATGGCTACACCTTC. It translates to CSVGDGYGYTF.